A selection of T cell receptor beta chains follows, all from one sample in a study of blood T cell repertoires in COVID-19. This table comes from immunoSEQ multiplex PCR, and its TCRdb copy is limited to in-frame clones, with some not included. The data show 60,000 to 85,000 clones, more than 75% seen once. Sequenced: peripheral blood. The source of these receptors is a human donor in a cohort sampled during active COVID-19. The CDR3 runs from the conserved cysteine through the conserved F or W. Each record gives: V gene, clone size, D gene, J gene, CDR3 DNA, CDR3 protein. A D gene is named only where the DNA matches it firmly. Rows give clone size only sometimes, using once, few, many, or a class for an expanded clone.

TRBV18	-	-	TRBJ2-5	TGTGCCAGCTCACCCTCCCAGGTCCAAGAGACCCAGTACTTC	CASSPSQVQETQYF
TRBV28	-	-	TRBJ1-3	TGTGCCAGCACTAGGGGAGGCTCTGGAAACACCATATATTTT	CASTRGGSGNTIYF
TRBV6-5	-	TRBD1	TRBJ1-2	TGTGCCAGCAGGGCAGGGACAGGGGGTAAATATGGCTACACCTTC	CASRAGTGGKYGYTF
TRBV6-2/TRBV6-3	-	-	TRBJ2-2	TGTGCCAGCAGCCGCTCGGTTCCCGGGGAGCTGTTTTTT	CASSRSVPGELFF
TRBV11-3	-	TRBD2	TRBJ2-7	TGTGCCAGCAGCCCCTCGACTAGCGGGGGGGTCTCCTACGAGCAGTACTTC	CASSPSTSGGVSYEQYF
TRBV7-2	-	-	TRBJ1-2	TGTGCCAGCAGCTTAGGACGGGGATATGGCTACACCTTC	CASSLGRGYGYTF
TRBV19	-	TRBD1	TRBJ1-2	TGTGCCAGTAGACAGGACAGGGCTAACTATGGCTACACCTTC	CASRQDRANYGYTF
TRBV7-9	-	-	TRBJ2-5	TGTGCCAGCAGCGTTAACGGACAGCCCCTTCAAGAGACCCAGTACTTC	CASSVNGQPLQETQYF
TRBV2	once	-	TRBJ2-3	TGTGCCAGCAGTGAAAGCGGCTACCCCACAGATACGCAGTATTTT	CASSESGYPTDTQYF
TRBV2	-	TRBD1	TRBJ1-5	TGTGCCAGCACCAGGGACAGAGATCAGCCCCAGCATTTT	CASTRDRDQPQHF
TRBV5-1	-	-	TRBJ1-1	TGCGCCAGCAGCTTGGACAGGGTGACTGAAGCTTTCTTT	CASSLDRVTEAFF
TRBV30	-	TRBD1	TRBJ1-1	TGTGCCTGGAGTGGATCCCTTTCCGGGACAGGGTTTCTGATGAACACTGAAGCTTTCTTT	CAWSGSLSGTGFLMNTEAFF
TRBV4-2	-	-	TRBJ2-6	TGTGCCAGCAGCCAAGATTTGACGCGGAGGGCTGGGGCCAACGTCCTGACTTTC	CASSQDLTRRAGANVLTF
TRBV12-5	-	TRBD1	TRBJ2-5	TGTGCTAGTGGTCTTGGGACAGGCTTCGGGTCAGGGGAGACCCAGTACTTC	CASGLGTGFGSGETQYF
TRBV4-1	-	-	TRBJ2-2	TGCGCCAGCAGCCAGACTCAAAACACCGGGGAGCTGTTTTTT	CASSQTQNTGELFF
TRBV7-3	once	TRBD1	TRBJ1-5	TGTGCCAGCAGCTTAACTCGACAGGGGGTGTATCAGCCCCAGCATTTT	CASSLTRQGVYQPQHF
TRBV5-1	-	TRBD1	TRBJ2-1	TGCGCCAGCAGCGTCATGACAGGGGGTAACGAGCAGTTCTTC	CASSVMTGGNEQFF
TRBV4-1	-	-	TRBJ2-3	TGCGCCAGCAGCCAAGGTGGGGGGGCGAACACAGATACGCAGTATTTT	CASSQGGGANTDTQYF
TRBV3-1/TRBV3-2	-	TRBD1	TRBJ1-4	TGTGCCAGCAGCCAACCCGGGACAGGGAATGAAAAACTGTTTTTT	CASSQPGTGNEKLFF
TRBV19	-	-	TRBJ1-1	TGTGCCAGTTCCTCGTTCGCTGAAGCTTTCTTT	CASSSFAEAFF
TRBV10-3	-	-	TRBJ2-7	TGTGCCATCAGTGGAGCCGGCTACGAGCAGTACTTC	CAISGAGYEQYF
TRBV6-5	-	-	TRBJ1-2	TGTGCCAGCAGTTACCGCGGGGGCCGGGATGGCTACACCTTC	CASSYRGGRDGYTF
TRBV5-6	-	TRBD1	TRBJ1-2	TGTGCCAGCAGACCTGGACAGGTCGGCTATGGCTACACCTTC	CASRPGQVGYGYTF
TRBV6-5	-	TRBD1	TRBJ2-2	TGTGCCAGCGGGGGGGACAGGGATACCGGGGAGCTGTTTTTT	CASGGDRDTGELFF
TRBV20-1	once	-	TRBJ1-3	TGCAGTGCTAGTCCAGGTATCTCTGGAAACACCATATATTTT	CSASPGISGNTIYF
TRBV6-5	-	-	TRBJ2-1	TGTGCCAGCAGCCCGGGAGTGAACAATGAGCAGTTCTTC	CASSPGVNNEQFF
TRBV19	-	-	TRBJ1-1	TGTGCCAGTAGTATGTGGGCAGGGCTGAACACTGAAGCTTTCTTT	CASSMWAGLNTEAFF
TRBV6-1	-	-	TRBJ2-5	TGTGCCAGCAGTGATCCCACCCCCCGGGGGGCGAAGACCCAGTACTTC	CASSDPTPRGAKTQYF
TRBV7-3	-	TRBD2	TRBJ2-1	TGTGCCAGCAGCCCAGGACTAGCGGGGGCTGAGCAGTTCTTC	CASSPGLAGAEQFF
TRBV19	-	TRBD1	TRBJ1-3	TGTGCCAGTAGTCCGAGGCCCGGGACAGGCGGAAACACCATATATTTT	CASSPRPGTGGNTIYF
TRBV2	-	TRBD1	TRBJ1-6	TGTGCCACCAGTGGACAGGGGGCTTCCAATTCACCCCTCCACTTT	CATSGQGASNSPLHF
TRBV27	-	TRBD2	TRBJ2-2	TGTGCCAGCAGTCGAGTAGCGGGGGCGGGGACCGGGGAGCTGTTTTTT	CASSRVAGAGTGELFF
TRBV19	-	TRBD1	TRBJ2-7	TGTGCCAGTAGTATAACTACAGGGGGTTCCTCCTACGAGCAGTACTTC	CASSITTGGSSYEQYF
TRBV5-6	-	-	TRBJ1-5	TGTGCCAGCAGCTTCGGGGGGATAGGCAATCAGCCCCAGCATTTT	CASSFGGIGNQPQHF
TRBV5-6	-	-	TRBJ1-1	TGTGCCAGCAGCTCGTACACTGAAGCTTTCTTT	CASSSYTEAFF